This section outlines one TCR beta chain sequence together with its context. This clone was detected only a few times. Its recognized antigen is unknown. Per-nucleotide qualities are absent, and no much larger clonotype sits a single base away. In total, fewer than 750 healthy bone marrow donors made up the cohort. Cohort members were all nominally healthy when sampled, although unrecorded immune exposures were likely present. The donor tested CMV seropositive and was one of the 289 seropositive cohort members. A peripheral blood sample was provided by each donor, and peripheral blood mononuclear cells were used for TCR beta sequencing. The Qiagen DNeasy Blood Extraction Kit was used to extract genomic DNA from the blood cell samples. Reading from cysteine to phenylalanine, the CDR3 counts 16 amino acids. The retained sequence is limited to the CDR3, 48 bases, with the frame set at the first base. V and J are trimmed by 4 bases and 4 bases, and the gene matches miss 10 bases of the junction. Sequences SGHKS (CDR1) and YYEKEE (CDR2) are obtained from the germline V gene (reference sequence).

Libraries came from the immunoSEQ multiplex PCR assay. For the multiplex PCR, a mixture combining 60 forward primers for TCR Vbeta segments and 13 reverse primers for TCR Jbeta segments was used. The CDR3 region of rearranged TCR beta genes was amplified from genomic DNA with a multiplex PCR assay. The Illumina HiSeq System was used to sequence the amplified TCR beta libraries as 87-base-pair reads. Per the source publication's procedure: A later analysis tallied roughly 76 million unique TCR beta chains across the 666 repertoires, and around 12 million of those chains were shared by two or more donors. Raw reads were error-corrected and collapsed into unique sequences by a nearest-neighbor algorithm in which closely related sequences were merged to remove PCR and sequencing errors. CDR3 sequences were aligned to IMGT reference sequences to assign V, D and J gene segments. For a sequence to be retained, a match of at least six nucleotides was required to both a V gene segment and a J gene segment. A rearrangement counted as productive if the CDR3 had no stop codons and remained in frame with V and J, and every other rearrangement counted as non-productive. Following IMGT convention, CDR3 was defined as the stretch from the second conserved V-encoded cysteine to the conserved J-encoded phenylalanine. The earlier analysis of 500 to 750 of the donors excluded any sequence lacking an unambiguous match to a single V gene segment. An earlier analysis of about 590 of the donors classified V segments as functional when productive rearrangements were above 56.7% and as segregating when the standard deviation between donors was above 5%. To diagnose cytomegalovirus status from the catalog of TCR beta chain sequences, a statistical classification framework was built. V and J gene assignment, in a later analysis, came from comparing TCR nucleotide sequences with IMGT/GENE-DB human TR gene sequences. A later analysis assigned CDR3 sequences and most-parsimonious VDJ recombination scenarios with the TCRdist pipeline. In a later analysis, each TCR beta chain was defined by its CDR3 amino acid sequence together with its V-gene family, and reads without a unique V-gene family were excluded. As a way to deal with suspected cross-contamination and a sequencing artifact, a later analysis dropped 640 or so nucleotide sequences that were highly shared and had low generation probability. In a later analysis, a clonal expansion index for each public chain was calculated from normalized within-repertoire ranks of inferred template counts. In a later analysis, generation probabilities were computed with a VDJ recombination model fitted to out-of-frame rearrangements, and the resulting probabilities were checked against IGoR. In a later analysis, TCR-TCR, TCR-HLA and TCR-CMV co-occurrence was scored with hypergeometric tests, and a repertoire-size bias correction was applied to TCR pairs. False discovery rates were estimated in a later analysis by permuting HLA or CMV assignments 20 times. In a later analysis, co-occurring TCRs were grouped with DBSCAN, and TCRdist sequence similarity was added when clustering was performed within HLA-allele-positive subsets. For co-occurrence clustering, repertoires with fewer than 30,000 or more than 120,000 public chains were excluded, along with four or five repertoires with anomalous nucleotide sharing. TCRdb retrieved this table from immuneACCESS and kept in-frame rearrangements only. Not all clones are present; in checked studies, unresolved V genes account for under half, and no reason is known for the remainder. V and J calls and clone size are those listed in that table; D and trimming were worked out from the DNA. The sample table records under 150,000 clones; around 78% of these occur just once. The top ten clonotypes cover 5% to 7.5% of the sample.

This sample is drawn from a study of cytomegalovirus exposure and HLA in healthy donors (dated by TCRdb to 2016 to 2017). Regarding the research as a whole: In an earlier analysis of fewer than 750 of the donors, 250 to 300 Gb of sequence data and 95 million to 130 million unique TCR beta sequences from roughly 200 million T cells were reported. The study was designed to test whether signatures of past pathogen exposure could be identified by cataloging public T cell receptors. Rather than drawing on any new phenotypic data, the later analysis identified candidate immune exposures from TCR beta sequences and the way those sequences occurred across donors. Genome-wide SNP genotypes for about 60% of the roughly 700 donors were used in a later genetic analysis, which treated that subset as a discovery cohort. Five DR-DQ haplotypes were treated as single units for association and clustering because of strong linkage in the cohort. An early release covering more than 500 HLA-typed donors comprised approximately 290 gigabases of sequencing data and tens of millions of unique TCR sequences. Every discovery cohort repertoire had been produced on one sequencing platform. An earlier analysis of some 500 of the donors used high-throughput TCR beta sequencing to judge whether each TCR beta V gene segment behaved as functional or pseudogenic. A separate validation cohort of approximately 130 different subjects was used in addition to the approximately 640-subject first cohort. HLA typing covered class I and class II loci at four-digit resolution. Alongside the repertoire data, information on donor age, sex, ethnicity and CMV serostatus was compiled. Of the 398 genotyped donors, roughly 85% fell in the genetic ancestry cluster associated with self-reported Caucasian donors. The study used immunosequencing to profile the T cell repertoires of approximately 650 subjects and linked those repertoires to cytomegalovirus serostatus. The number of donors typed differed by locus, with 629-630 for A, B, C, DRB1 and DQB1, over 500 for DQA1, about 610 for DPA1, and 472 for DPB1. A later analysis re-analyzed previously published TCR beta repertoires from about 600 donors and added high-resolution HLA genotyping to study TCR occurrence patterns. High-throughput TCR immunosequencing, statistical association of individual TCRs with disease status, and machine learning were combined to predict cytomegalovirus infection status. Among 398 genotyped donors of the cohort, an average of roughly 240,000 unique TCR beta nucleotide sequences were sequenced per donor, roughly 20% of them non-productive. What the study reported, not specific to this receptor: A later analysis found that most CMV-associated TCR beta chains appeared HLA-restricted, with HLA associations seemingly driven largely by CMV exposure. At a false discovery rate of 0.05, a later analysis linked under 20,000 TCR beta sequences to specific HLA alleles. Because some donors lacked HLA typing at each locus, the association tests relied only on the typed subset. Cytomegalovirus status was reported to be diagnosed by the classifier with high specificity and sensitivity in both the original and validation cohorts. A later analysis found that TCR association rates varied across HLA loci, with DRB1 alleles showing the most associated TCRs and HLA-C alleles the fewest. Most TCR sequences were observed very rarely across donors, whereas some public TCRs were present in many individuals. A further reported finding was that TCR beta sequences accurately predicted the HLA-A and HLA-B alleles for most subjects in the first cohort. A later genetic analysis associated a missense DCLRE1C variant with V-gene and J-gene trimming of TCR beta chains, and an independent cohort replicated the association. In vitro tests confirmed that three of the cytomegalovirus-associated TCR beta chains recognize cytomegalovirus antigens. Correlated functional status among segregating V segments might be attributable to linkage disequilibrium, but an unknown experimental factor could not be ruled out. A cluster of highly shared sequence variants was judged likely to be a technical artifact of the sequencing pipeline. Roughly uniform sequencing depth across donors was assumed in presence/absence analyses, although this assumption may not hold. In a later genetic analysis, fewer N-insertions in productive TCRs were reported among donors in an Asian-associated ancestry cluster than the approximately 630-donor mean. This cohort had only TCR beta chains sequenced, and the lack of alpha or paired-chain data limited which features could be detected. Some IMGT-functional V segments, including TRBV6-2 and TRBV6-3, could not be distinguished by the 87-base-pair reads and were therefore excluded. The study gave a list of under 200 TCR beta chains associated with cytomegalovirus. CMV serostatus was the only immune exposure information available for the cohort. An earlier analysis of 587 of the donors showed that most TCR beta V segments appeared in productive rearrangements either about 87% or about 30% of the time, which broadly matched IMGT annotations. According to the authors, the approach could potentially be generalized to other disease states and immunological phenotypes. Several of the top co-occurrence clusters appeared to be linked to parvovirus B19, influenza, CMV and Epstein-Barr virus, according to a later analysis. A later analysis found that HLA-associated TCR beta chains were more clonally expanded and had lower generation probabilities than equally common non-associated chains. Strong co-occurrence of HLA alleles, especially DR and DQ, made assigning TCR associations to individual alleles difficult. Because counts were too low, more than 15 rarely observed V segments, including chromosome 9 orphons, were left out of the earlier analysis of roughly 600 of the donors.

This sequence was found in a middle-aged woman in good health and CMV-seropositive. Material: PBMCs. Recombination joined TRBV5-5 with TRBJ2-5, with 10 bases in between that match TRBD1. The CDR3 reads CASSPFGTGATETQYF. In nucleotide form, the sequence is TGTGCCAGCAGCCCTTTCGGGACAGGGGCCACAGAGACCCAGTACTTC.